Shown below are 32 T cell receptor beta chains from a single sample sequenced in a study of blood T cell repertoires in COVID-19. The repertoire was sequenced with immunoSEQ multiplex PCR; TCRdb's copy has only in-frame clones and lacks some. The data contain 200,000 to 300,000 clones, about 90% of them singletons. The specimen was peripheral blood. All receptors derive from a woman aged 50 to 60 with acute or convalescent COVID-19.

V and J are TRBV2 and TRBJ1-2, with D perhaps matching TRBD1 (6 bases). In germline, CDR1 is SNHLY, CDR2 FYNNEI. V was pared by 6 bases and J by 4 bases, with 18 bases between. The CDR3 is 15 residues long. CDR3 coding DNA: TGTGCCAGCAGCGAGGGGAGGGGGATCTCCTATGGCTACACCTTC. Its protein product is CASSEGRGISYGYTF.

This clone has only a few counts. The DNA for the CDR3 is TGTGCCAGCAGTTTAGTCGCCAGGGGTCCCTATGGCTACACCTTC. Translated: CASSLVARGPYGYTF. V is TRBV28 and J is TRBJ1-2; a weak D match, TRBD1 (6 bases). Germline CDR1 MDHEN, CDR2 SYDVKM. The CDR3 runs to 15 residues. Trimming removed 2 bases at V and 4 bases at J, with 14 bases between.

The V and J genes are TRBV4-1 and TRBJ2-7; D unresolved. The CDR3 spans 13 residues. Germline V gene data show CDR1 as MGHRA and CDR2 as YSYEKL. Trimming left V 0 bases short and J 6 bases short, with 9 bases between. As DNA, the CDR3 is TGCGCCAGCAGCCAAGACAGCGACGTCGAGCAGTACTTC. Residues: CASSQDSDVEQYF.

The V and J genes are TRBV27 and TRBJ2-2, with 15 bases fitting TRBD2. This CDR3 comprises 20 residues. V was clipped by 5 bases and J by 5 bases; unmatched bases: 15. Germline V gives CDR1 MNHEY, CDR2 SMNVEV (reference sequence). In DNA, the CDR3 is TGTGCCAGCAGTCCTCGGACTAGCGGGAGGGGATTTTGGTTGACCGGGGAGCTGTTTTTT. It codes for CASSPRTSGRGFWLTGELFF.

This sequence joins TRBV7-8 and TRBJ2-7; D may be TRBD2 (5 bases). This CDR3 is built from 14 residues. Germline loops: CDR1 SGHVS, CDR2 FQNEAQ. Trimming left V 4 bases short and J 0 bases short, with 10 bases between. DNA of the CDR3: TGTGCCAGCAGCTGGGGAGCGAGCTCCTACGAGCAGTACTTC. It yields the protein CASSWGASSYEQYF.

The CDR3, as DNA: TGCAGCGTTGAAGCGGACGGGAAAAAGTACGAGCAGTACTTC. Translated: CSVEADGKKYEQYF. V gene TRBV29-1 combines with J gene TRBJ2-7; perhaps TRBD2 as D (5 bases). Germline V CDR1 and CDR2: SQVTM, ANQGSEA. This CDR3 comprises 14 residues. With 1 base removed from V and 4 bases from J, the gap between germline ends came to 14 bases.

The rearrangement links TRBV6-6 to TRBJ1-1; maybe TRBD1 (5 bases). V lost 6 bases and J lost 10, with 15 bases in between. The germline V gene has CDR1 MNHNY and CDR2 SVGAGI (reference sequence). The CDR3 is made up of 12 amino acids. Here the CDR3 DNA reads TGTGCCAGCAGCCCCGCAGGGAATAGAGCTTTCTTT. This gives the protein CASSPAGNRAFF.

V is TRBV24-1 and J is TRBJ2-1; 10 bases agree with TRBD2. Trimming at V came to 5 bases and at J to 0 bases, leaving 3 bases not matched to a gene. The CDR3 length is 16 residues. Germline V lookup: CDR1 KGHDR, CDR2 SFDVKD. The CDR3 is CATSGTSGSSYNEQFF. The DNA for the CDR3 is TGTGCCACCAGTGGGACTAGCGGTAGCTCCTACAATGAGCAGTTCTTC.

The chain recombines TRBV6-5 with TRBJ2-7, with a possible D match to TRBD1 (6 bases). V gave up 8 bases and J gave up 3 bases, with 20 bases separating them. The CDR3 totals 15 residues. From germline, CDR1 is MNHEY and CDR2 SVGAGI. This CDR3 is CASQITPGAIYEQYF. The CDR3 DNA is TGTGCCAGCCAAATAACGCCAGGGGCAATCTACGAGCAGTACTTC.

This chain joins TRBV28 and TRBJ1-1, with 12 bases identical to TRBD1. Looked up from germline, CDR1 is MDHEN and CDR2 is SYDVKM. The V segment lost 5 bases and the J segment 1 base; nucleotides outside the gene matches: 8. CDR3 size: 17 residues. The CDR3 region has the DNA TGTGCCAGCAGTCTAAGGCCGGGACAGGGGGCGAACACTGAAGCTTTCTTT. Its translation: CASSLRPGQGANTEAFF.

The CDR3 region has the DNA TGTGCCACCAGGGCAGGGGGCTCACAAGAGACCCAGTACTTC. Amino acids: CATRAGGSQETQYF. The chain employs TRBV24-1 and TRBJ2-5, with 8 bases aligning to TRBD1. The CDR3 is 14 residues long. Looked up from germline, CDR1 is KGHDR and CDR2 is SFDVKD. The junction had 5 bases not matched to a gene; V was cut back by 7 bases and J by 2 bases.

This chain uses TRBV28 with TRBJ1-2, with a weak D call TRBD1 (6 bases). The CDR3 sequence is 12 residues long. Germline V gives CDR1 MDHEN, CDR2 SYDVKM. The germline V and J ends were trimmed by 1 base and 8 bases, with 8 bases remaining between them. The CDR3 loop reads CASSLFGGGYTF. The CDR3 nucleotides are TGTGCCAGCAGTTTATTTGGGGGCGGCTACACCTTC.

This clone came up a few times. The sample contains more than one DNA sequence encoding this CDR3. The chain is built from TRBV4-2 and TRBJ2-7, with 7 bases aligning to TRBD2. Germline V lookup: CDR1 LGHNA, CDR2 YNFKEQ. V gave up 1 base and J gave up 2 bases; unmatched junction bases: 5. This CDR3 is 15 amino acids long. CDR3 sequence reads: CASSQGLADPYEQYF. CDR3 DNA: TGTGCCAGCAGCCAAGGGCTAGCGGACCCCTACGAGCAGTACTTC.

The rearrangement links TRBV6-6 to TRBJ2-7, with D possibly being TRBD1 (6 bases). Trimming took off 7 bases at V and 2 bases at J, with 18 bases between the two ends. The CDR3 runs to 15 residues. Germline V gene lookup returns CDR1 MNHNY and CDR2 SVGAGI (reference sequence). CDR3 DNA: TGTGCCAGCACCGAGACCCCAGGACAGCCCTACGAGCAGTACTTC. Its protein product is CASTETPGQPYEQYF.

To note about this clone: One end of the junction varies from germline; a read error may be responsible. The CDR3 bases are TGTGCCAGCACCTTAGGGCCACAGGGTCTGGTTCACGAGCAGTACTTC. Protein sequence: CASTLGPQGLVHEQYF. The rearrangement joins TRBV7-2 to TRBJ2-7; TRBD1 is a possible D gene (6 bases). Germline V gene data show CDR1 as SGHTA and CDR2 as FQGNSA. The CDR3 length is 16 residues.

This chain links TRBV5-1 with TRBJ2-5; D is unresolved. Germline assignment: CDR1 SGHRS and CDR2 YFSETQ. Trimming took off 0 bases at V and 1 base at J, with 7 bases between the two ends. The CDR3 runs to 14 residues. The CDR3 nucleotides read TGCGCCAGCAGCTTGGGACACCTCCAAGAGACCCAGTACTTC. The encoded protein is CASSLGHLQETQYF.

The chain employs TRBV11-2 and TRBJ2-3, with 8 bases that match TRBD2. Per the germline V gene, CDR1 is SGHAT and CDR2 is FQNNGV. The CDR3 consists of 17 residues. V was pared by 1 base and J by 4 bases, with 10 bases of the junction left unmatched. CDR3 DNA: TGTGCCAGCAGCTTAGCGGGGACTAGGAGGTCCCCAGATACGCAGTATTTT. Residues: CASSLAGTRRSPDTQYF.

The genes are TRBV5-1 and TRBJ1-1, with TRBD1 as a possible D gene (5 bases). There are 15 residues in the CDR3. The germline CDR1 and CDR2 sequences are SGHRS and YFSETQ. V was shortened by 0 bases and J by 0 bases, with 9 bases between the two germline ends. CDR3 residues: CASSLGQIMNTEAFF. The CDR3 DNA is TGCGCCAGCAGCTTGGGACAGATAATGAACACTGAAGCTTTCTTT.

The chain joins TRBV28 to TRBJ2-1; maybe TRBD1 (5 bases). Germline-derived CDR1 and CDR2 are MDHEN and SYDVKM. V dropped 6 bases and J dropped 10 bases, with 13 bases sitting between them. This CDR3 spans 12 amino acids. CDR3 protein: CASSGRVKEQFF. The CDR3 region has the DNA TGTGCCAGCAGCGGCAGGGTTAAGGAGCAGTTCTTC.

This clone was detected a few times. This chain links TRBV5-1 with TRBJ2-7; TRBD2 might be the D (6 bases). This CDR3 has 16 amino acids. The germline V gene encodes CDR1 SGHRS and CDR2 YFSETQ. Trimming removed 3 bases at V and 6 bases at J, with 22 bases between. The CDR3 protein is CASSWTAVSGAGEQYF. The CDR3 DNA sequence: TGCGCCAGCAGCTGGACGGCCGTGTCGGGAGCGGGCGAGCAGTACTTC.

The chain employs TRBV5-4 and TRBJ1-2; no reliable D call. Trimming left V 3 bases short and J 4 bases short, with 13 bases between. The CDR3 is made up of 14 amino acids. The germline V gene has CDR1 SGHNT and CDR2 YYREEE (reference sequence). CDR3: CASSSPGVVYGYTF. The CDR3 coding sequence is TGTGCCAGCAGCTCCCCCGGGGTCGTCTATGGCTACACCTTC.

The chain couples TRBV15 to TRBJ2-3; D not resolved. Trimming took off 5 bases at V and 6 bases at J, with 9 bases between the two ends. The germline CDR1 and CDR2 sequences are LNHNV and YYDKDF (reference sequence). This CDR3 contains 12 residues. This CDR3 reads CATSVGADTQYF. In DNA, the CDR3 is TGTGCCACCAGCGTAGGAGCGGATACGCAGTATTTT.

This chain connects TRBV28 to TRBJ1-4; D may be TRBD1 (6 bases). V lost 4 bases to trimming and J lost 7 bases, with 16 bases between them. Germline assignment: CDR1 MDHEN and CDR2 SYDVKM. There are 15 residues in the CDR3. For the CDR3, the DNA is TGTGCCAGCAGTTCCAGGGGCAGGGACGGTGAAAAACTGTTTTTT. This gives the protein CASSSRGRDGEKLFF. The full variable domain, in which reference TRBV28 and TRBJ1-4 provide the parts outside the CDR3, is DVKVTQSSRYLVKRTGEKVFLECVQDMDHENMFWYRQDPGLGLRLIYFSYDVKMKEKGDIPEGYSVSREKKERFSLILESASTNQTSMYLCASSSRGRDGEKLFFGSGTQLSVL.

The rearrangement links TRBV7-2 to TRBJ2-3; 8 bases match TRBD2. Germline CDR1 SGHTA, CDR2 FQGNSA. The V and J ends lost 8 bases and 1 base, in that order; junction bases with no gene match: 8. The CDR3 extends over 15 amino acids. CDR3 coding DNA: TGTGCCAGCTCCAGTGCGACTAGCGGCACAGATACGCAGTATTTT. Amino acid sequence: CASSSATSGTDTQYF.

The rearrangement links TRBV5-8 to TRBJ1-5; D is perhaps TRBD1 (5 bases). The CDR3 covers 16 residues. The V end was cut by 0 bases, the J end by 0 bases, with 10 bases between. Germline CDR1 reads SGHTS; CDR2 reads YDEGEE. CDR3 amino acids: CASSLGQGHSNQPQHF. The CDR3 nucleotides are TGTGCCAGCAGCTTGGGGCAGGGCCATAGCAATCAGCCCCAGCATTTT.

V gene TRBV19 combines with J gene TRBJ2-7; 7 bases agree with TRBD2. The germline V gene has CDR1 LNHDA and CDR2 SQIVND (reference sequence). The junction had 5 bases not matched to a gene; V was cut back by 3 bases and J by 3 bases. This CDR3 is built from 14 residues. The CDR3: CASSMVLASYEQYF. The CDR3 bases are TGTGCCAGTAGTATGGTACTAGCGAGCTACGAGCAGTACTTC.

V and J are TRBV6-5 and TRBJ2-7; a possible D gene is TRBD1 (6 bases). V lost 5 bases and J 2 bases, leaving 13 bases between the germline ends. Germline V gives CDR1 MNHEY, CDR2 SVGAGI. The CDR3 consists of 14 residues. The CDR3 sequence: CASSRGDTTYEQYF. Written as DNA, the CDR3 is TGTGCCAGCAGTCGTGGGGACACAACCTACGAGCAGTACTTC.

This clone showed up just a few times. This chain joins TRBV4-2 and TRBJ2-7, with D possibly being TRBD1 (5 bases). Trimming removed 2 bases from V and 1 base from J, with 15 bases in between. Germline CDR1 reads LGHNA; CDR2 reads YNFKEQ. The CDR3 has 16 amino acids. CDR3 nucleotides: TGTGCCAGCAGCCAACCCAGGAGTAGGGGTTCCTACGAGCAGTACTTC. Translation: CASSQPRSRGSYEQYF.

The CDR3 sequence: CASSSSLTAYEQYF. CDR3 nucleotide sequence: TGTGCCAGCAGCTCGAGTCTAACAGCTTACGAGCAGTACTTC. The gene calls are TRBV4-2 and TRBJ2-7; D gene unclear. Trimming pared 5 bases from V and 4 bases from J, leaving 15 bases between. Germline V gene lookup returns CDR1 LGHNA and CDR2 YNFKEQ. This CDR3 has 14 residues.

The rearrangement links TRBV4-1 to TRBJ2-7, with 12 nucleotides matching TRBD2. V lost 0 bases to trimming and J lost 4 bases; unmatched junction nucleotides: 4. CDR3 length: 16 amino acids. Germline V gives CDR1 MGHRA, CDR2 YSYEKL. The CDR3 sequence: CASSQDLLAGGYEQYF. In DNA form, the CDR3 reads TGCGCCAGCAGCCAAGATTTACTAGCGGGAGGTTACGAGCAGTACTTC.

V usage is TRBV6-5 and J usage is TRBJ1-2; D is undetermined. This CDR3 comprises 13 residues. V gave up 2 bases and J gave up 6 bases, with 10 bases separating them. CDR1 is MNHEY and CDR2 is SVGAGI in the germline V gene. The CDR3 sequence is CASSYRGFHGYTF. The CDR3 bases are TGTGCCAGCAGTTACCGGGGATTCCATGGCTACACCTTC.

This chain links TRBV7-3 with TRBJ2-1; TRBD2 agrees at 9 bases. The CDR3 contains 15 residues. Per the germline V gene, CDR1 is SGHTA and CDR2 is FQGTGA. Losses at the gene ends were 5 bases for V and 8 bases for J; bases not matched to a gene: 10. CDR3: CASSPVGPSGDEQFF. CDR3 bases: TGTGCCAGCAGCCCCGTAGGTCCTAGCGGGGATGAGCAGTTCTTC.